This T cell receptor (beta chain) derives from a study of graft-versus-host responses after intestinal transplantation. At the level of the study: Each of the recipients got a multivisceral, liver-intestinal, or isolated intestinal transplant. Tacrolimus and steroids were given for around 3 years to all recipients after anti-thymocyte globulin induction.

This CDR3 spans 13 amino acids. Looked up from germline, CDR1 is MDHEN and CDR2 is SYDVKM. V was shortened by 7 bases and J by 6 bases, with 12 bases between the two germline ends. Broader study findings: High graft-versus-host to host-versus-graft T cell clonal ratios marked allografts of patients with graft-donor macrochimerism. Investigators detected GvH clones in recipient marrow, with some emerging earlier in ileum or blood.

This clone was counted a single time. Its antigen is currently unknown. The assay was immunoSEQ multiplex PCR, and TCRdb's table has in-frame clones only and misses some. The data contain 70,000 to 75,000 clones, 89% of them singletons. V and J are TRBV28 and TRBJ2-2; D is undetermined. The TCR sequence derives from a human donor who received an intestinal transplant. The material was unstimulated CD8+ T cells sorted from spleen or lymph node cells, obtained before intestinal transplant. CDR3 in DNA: TGTGCCAGCACGCTCGGCGGAGCCGGGGAGCTGTTTTTT. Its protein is CASTLGGAGELFF.